Shown below are 16 T cell receptor beta chains from a single sample sequenced in a study of Tregs in tolerant kidney transplant recipients. These receptors have no known antigen. Repertoires were generated with immunoSEQ multiplex PCR, while TCRdb's copy carries only in-frame clones and drops some. This table holds 1,500 to 2,000 clones, approximately 40% found once. The sample taken for sequencing was Tregs from blood cultured with allogeneic cells. The receptors here all came from a human patient who received a combined kidney and bone marrow transplant. Some T cells may be the graft donor's.

The chain employs TRBV4-3 and TRBJ2-7; possibly TRBD2 for D (5 bases). The V gene lost 5 bases and the J gene lost 5 bases, with 19 bases spanning the gap. The CDR3 contains 15 residues. The germline V gene has CDR1 LGHNA and CDR2 YSLEER. In nucleotides, the CDR3 is TGCGCCAGCAGCGTCGGGCAGCCTACTAGGGACGAGCAGTACTTC. Translation gives CASSVGQPTRDEQYF.

There are a few counts of this clone. The chain has TRBV5-1 and TRBJ1-2; the D gene is possibly TRBD1 (5 bases). This CDR3 is built from 13 residues. With 1 base removed from V and 6 bases from J, the gap between germline ends came to 10 bases. Germline V lookup: CDR1 SGHRS, CDR2 YFSETQ. In nucleotides, the CDR3 is TGCGCCAGCAGCTTGTTAGGGGTAGATGGCTACACCTTC. It encodes CASSLLGVDGYTF.

The chain carries TRBV19 and TRBJ1-3; D is uncertain. This CDR3 is 13 amino acids long. The germline CDR1 and CDR2 sequences are LNHDA and SQIVND (reference sequence). V lost 4 bases and J 4 bases, leaving 8 bases between the germline ends. DNA of the CDR3: TGTGCCAGTAGTAGGGGTAACGGAAACACCATATATTTT. The encoded protein is CASSRGNGNTIYF.

In the case of this clone: This likely stems from a read error, as it lies one base from a far larger clone. V usage is TRBV5-6 and J usage is TRBJ2-5, with 12 bases fitting TRBD2. Trimming at V came to 2 bases and at J to 2 bases, leaving 7 bases not matched to a gene. CDR1 is SGHDT, CDR2 YYEEEE, per germline. The CDR3 length is 17 residues. In DNA, the CDR3 is TGTGCCAGCAGCTTAATTCGGGGGACTAGCGGGCAAGAGACCCAGTACTTC. Amino acid sequence: CASSLIRGTSGQETQYF.

This sequence joins TRBV19 and TRBJ1-1, with D perhaps matching TRBD1 (6 bases). The length of the CDR3 is 18 residues. The V and J ends lost 7 bases and 1 base respectively, with 25 bases between them. The germline V gene encodes CDR1 LNHDA and CDR2 SQIVND (reference sequence). CDR3: CASTKTRAGDTWNTEAFF. As DNA, the CDR3 is TGTGCCAGTACCAAAACGAGGGCGGGGGACACCTGGAACACTGAAGCTTTCTTT.

The chain combines TRBV6-1 with TRBJ1-2, with D uncertain. The V and J ends lost 5 bases and 2 bases respectively, with 9 bases between them. The CDR3 totals 13 residues. CDR1 is MNHNS, CDR2 SASEGT, per germline. CDR3 bases: TGTGCCAGCAGTACGGTGGGGAACTATGGCTACACCTTC. Amino acids: CASSTVGNYGYTF.

Comments on this clone: Given a far larger clone just one base away, this is likely a sequencing read error. CDR3 bases: TGCGCCAGCAGATTGATAGGACTGGACGAGCAGTACTTC. Its protein is CASRLIGLDEQYF. The chain combines TRBV5-1 with TRBJ2-5, with D tentatively TRBD2 (5 bases). With the DNA end fitting TRBJ2-7 better, the J assignment may be wrong. Germline V lookup: CDR1 SGHRS, CDR2 YFSETQ. This CDR3 has 13 residues.

This clone was seen more than once but under ten times. The chain links TRBV4-1 to TRBJ2-3; tentative D call: TRBD1 (6 bases). Trimming stripped 0 bases from V and 5 bases from J, with 12 bases between. Germline V gene data show CDR1 as MGHRA and CDR2 as YSYEKL. This CDR3 spans 15 amino acids. The CDR3 DNA sequence: TGCGCCAGCAGCCAAGATCGACAGGCAAGAGATACGCAGTATTTT. Its protein is CASSQDRQARDTQYF.

This clone was seen only a few times. The chain links TRBV6-5 to TRBJ2-7; 7 bases line up with TRBD1. J lost 7 bases, V lost 7 bases, and 10 bases had no gene match. CDR3 length: 13 amino acids. Germline CDR1 reads MNHEY; CDR2 reads SVGAGI. CDR3 sequence: CASKGPGGWEQYF. For the CDR3, the DNA is TGTGCCAGCAAGGGGCCAGGGGGTTGGGAGCAGTACTTC.

This clone showed up just a few times. DNA for the CDR3: TGTGCCAGCAGCCAAGAAACTAGCGGGGGGCCTCTCCACCCCTACGAGCAGTACTTC. Protein: CASSQETSGGPLHPYEQYF. J is TRBJ2-7 and V is TRBV9; 12 bases line up with TRBD2. CDR3 length: 19 residues. The junction had 16 bases not matched to a gene; V was cut back by 4 bases and J by 2 bases. Germline CDR1 reads SGDLS; CDR2 reads YYNGEE.

Regarding this clone: A far more abundant clone sits one base away, making this likely a read error. The rearrangement uses TRBV5-2 and TRBJ2-2; the table assigns TRBD1, which was not confirmed against the DNA. TRBV5-2 counts as a pseudogene. CDR3 length equals 15 residues. The CDR3 protein is CASSQGTGKTGELFF. DNA of the CDR3: TGTGCCAGCAGCCAAGGGACAGGGAAAACCGGGGAGCTGTTTTTT.

This clone was detected only a few times. The chain has TRBV7-2 and TRBJ2-3, with TRBD2 matching over 11 bases. CDR3 length equals 17 residues. The V gene end was trimmed by 5 bases and the J gene end by 2 bases; junction bases not matched to a gene: 9. CDR1 and CDR2 (germline): SGHTA, FQGNSA. This CDR3 is CASSLTRLAGLTDTQYF. In DNA form, the CDR3 reads TGTGCCAGCAGCCTCACCAGACTAGCGGGGCTCACAGATACGCAGTATTTT.

In nucleotides, the CDR3 is TGTGCCAGCAGTTACTCGGGAGAGACCCAGTACTTC. This translates into CASSYSGETQYF. The J gene is TRBJ2-5, the V gene TRBV6-6; D unclear. This CDR3 contains 12 residues. Germline V CDR1 and CDR2: MNHNY, SVGAGI (reference sequence). The V and J ends lost 0 bases and 4 bases respectively, with 3 bases between them.

This rearrangement joins TRBV19 to TRBJ2-7; D is perhaps TRBD1 or TRBD2 (6 bases each). The CDR3 is 15 residues long. Trimming shortened V by 5 bases and J by 2 bases, and 16 bases separated the two germline ends. Germline CDR1 is LNHDA and CDR2 is SQIVND (reference sequence). CDR3 sequence (DNA): TGTGCCAGTAGTCCCCCGGGGGCAAGTCCCTACGAGCAGTACTTC. This codes for CASSPPGASPYEQYF. The full variable domain, completed using reference TRBV19 and TRBJ2-7, is DGGITQSPKYLFRKEGQNVTLSCEQNLNHDAMYWYRQDPGQGLRLIYYSQIVNDFQKGDIAEGYSVSREKKESFPLTVTSAQKNPTAFYLCASSPPGASPYEQYFGPGTRLTVT.

This chain links TRBV5-4 with TRBJ2-3; D may be TRBD1 (7 bases). V shed 4 bases and J shed 1 base, with 22 bases lying between them. CDR1 is SGHNT and CDR2 is YYREEE in the germline V gene (reference sequence). There are 18 residues in the CDR3. The CDR3 nucleotides are TGTGCCAGCAGCGAGTTAGGTGGAGGGGGCCCTGGCACAGATACGCAGTATTTT. This gives the protein CASSELGGGGPGTDTQYF.

This clone has only a few counts. This rearrangement joins TRBV5-1 to TRBJ1-1; 10 nucleotides align to TRBD1. V lost 2 bases, J lost 3 bases, and 10 bases stayed unmatched. The CDR3 consists of 17 residues. Germline assignment: CDR1 SGHRS and CDR2 YFSETQ. CDR3 nucleotides: TGCGCCAGCAGCTTTCGAGGACAGGGGGTTGCGGACACTGAAGCTTTCTTT. It yields the protein CASSFRGQGVADTEAFF.